This T cell receptor beta chain stems from a study of cytomegalovirus exposure and HLA in healthy donors. CDR3 size: 13 residues. V lost 5 bases, J lost 4 bases, and 13 bases lay in between. Looked up from germline, CDR1 is SGHRS and CDR2 is YFSETQ. In the PCR, 60 Vbeta and 13 Jbeta primers were used. Clones were read by immunoSEQ multiplex PCR, and TCRdb kept only the in-frame ones, dropping some. The table includes approximately 150,000 clones, roughly 80% detected once. Concerning this clone itself: No antigen is known for it.

General observations from the study: Later on, a genetic analysis was performed. It linked a missense variant in DCLRE1C with V- and J-gene trimming of TCR beta.

The V and J genes are TRBV5-1 and TRBJ2-7; maybe TRBD1 (5 bases). The sequence came from a man in his forties or fifties in good health and CMV-seropositive. Sequences were obtained from PBMCs. CDR3 region: CASRQGSTYEQYF. The CDR3 DNA is TGCGCCAGCAGGCAGGGCTCGACTTACGAGCAGTACTTC.